A single sample gave rise to the 7 T cell receptor beta chains below, sequenced in a study of long-term antiretroviral therapy in people with HIV. Version v3.0 of the immunoSEQ assay was performed at survey level. Profiling relied on immunoSEQ multiplex PCR, and the TCRdb table lists in-frame clones only, not all of them. The table shows some 30,000 clones, with 70% to 90% occurring only once. The input for sequencing was unsorted PBMCs, taken about 3.4 years after starting antiretroviral therapy. These receptors were collected from a man aged 18-30 years with HIV.

The CDR3 loop is CASSGGGGVETQYF. DNA of the CDR3: TGTGCCAGCAGCGGGGGAGGAGGGGTGGAGACCCAGTACTTC. J is TRBJ2-5 and V is TRBV9, with a weak D call TRBD2 (6 bases). V shed 3 bases and J shed 5 bases, with 14 bases lying between them. There are 14 residues in the CDR3. Germline V gives CDR1 SGDLS, CDR2 YYNGEE.

This rearrangement joins TRBV5-6 to TRBJ2-7; 10 nucleotides match TRBD1. V dropped 2 bases and J dropped 2; count of bases not matched to a gene: 4. From germline, CDR1 is SGHDT and CDR2 YYEEEE. This CDR3 has 15 residues. This CDR3 reads CASSLGTGEPYEQYF. The CDR3 nucleotides read TGTGCCAGCAGCTTAGGGACAGGGGAGCCCTACGAGCAGTACTTC.

V gene TRBV5-4 combines with J gene TRBJ2-1, with D unclear. V was pared by 3 bases and J by 5 bases, with 6 bases between. The CDR3 runs to 12 residues. Per germline, CDR1 SGHNT and CDR2 YYREEE (reference sequence). CDR3 sequence (DNA): TGTGCCAGCAGCTCTATAAACAATGAGCAGTTCTTC. This sequence encodes CASSSINNEQFF.

The V call is TRBV7-2, the J call TRBJ2-7; D may be TRBD2 (5 bases). Per germline, CDR1 SGHTA and CDR2 FQGNSA. The length of the CDR3 is 14 residues. The V and J ends lost 4 bases and 3 bases respectively, with 13 bases between them. As DNA, the CDR3 is TGTGCCAGCAGCTCGCAGACGGGGAACTACGAGCAGTACTTC. Translation gives CASSSQTGNYEQYF.

This clone was counted once. The chain carries TRBV7-6 and TRBJ2-3; 8 positions match TRBD2. From germline, CDR1 is SGHVS and CDR2 FNYEAQ. Trimming cost V 1 base and J 4 bases; bases outside gene matches: 4. CDR3 length: 15 residues. CDR3 in amino acids: CASSLDAGLADTQYF. CDR3 coding DNA: TGTGCCAGCAGCTTAGATGCGGGACTAGCAGATACGCAGTATTTT.

The chain links TRBV2 to TRBJ2-5, with 10 bases that match TRBD2. CDR1 and CDR2 (germline): SNHLY, FYNNEI. The CDR3 has 15 amino acids. V was clipped by 6 bases and J by 5 bases; unmatched bases: 9. Here the CDR3 reads CASRRTSGGGETQYF. Here the CDR3 DNA reads TGTGCCAGCAGGAGGACTAGCGGAGGGGGGGAGACCCAGTACTTC.

This sequence joins TRBV7-9 and TRBJ2-1; 9 nucleotides match TRBD2. The trim removed 1 base at V and 4 bases at J, leaving 14 bases unmatched. The CDR3 extends over 19 amino acids. CDR1 is SEHNR and CDR2 is FQNEAQ in the germline V gene (reference sequence). CDR3 nucleotide sequence: TGTGCCAGCAGCTTAGGGGGACAGCAAGAGACTAGCGGATACAATGAGCAGTTCTTC. Protein sequence: CASSLGGQQETSGYNEQFF.